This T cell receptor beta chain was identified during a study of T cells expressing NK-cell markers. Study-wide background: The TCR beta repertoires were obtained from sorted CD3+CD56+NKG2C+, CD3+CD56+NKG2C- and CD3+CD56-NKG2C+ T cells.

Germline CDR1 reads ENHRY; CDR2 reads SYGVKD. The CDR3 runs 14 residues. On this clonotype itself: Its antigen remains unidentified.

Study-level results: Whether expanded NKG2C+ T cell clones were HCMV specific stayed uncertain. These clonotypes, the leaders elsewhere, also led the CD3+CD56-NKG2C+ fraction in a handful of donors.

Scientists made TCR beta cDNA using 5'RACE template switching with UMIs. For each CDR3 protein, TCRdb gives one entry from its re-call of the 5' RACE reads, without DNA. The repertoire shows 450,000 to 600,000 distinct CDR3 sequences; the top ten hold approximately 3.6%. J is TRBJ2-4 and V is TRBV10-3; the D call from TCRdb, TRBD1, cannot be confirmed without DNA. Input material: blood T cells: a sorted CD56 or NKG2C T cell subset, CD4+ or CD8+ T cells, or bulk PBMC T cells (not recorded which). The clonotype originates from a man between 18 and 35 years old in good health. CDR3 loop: CAISERTGRDIQYF.